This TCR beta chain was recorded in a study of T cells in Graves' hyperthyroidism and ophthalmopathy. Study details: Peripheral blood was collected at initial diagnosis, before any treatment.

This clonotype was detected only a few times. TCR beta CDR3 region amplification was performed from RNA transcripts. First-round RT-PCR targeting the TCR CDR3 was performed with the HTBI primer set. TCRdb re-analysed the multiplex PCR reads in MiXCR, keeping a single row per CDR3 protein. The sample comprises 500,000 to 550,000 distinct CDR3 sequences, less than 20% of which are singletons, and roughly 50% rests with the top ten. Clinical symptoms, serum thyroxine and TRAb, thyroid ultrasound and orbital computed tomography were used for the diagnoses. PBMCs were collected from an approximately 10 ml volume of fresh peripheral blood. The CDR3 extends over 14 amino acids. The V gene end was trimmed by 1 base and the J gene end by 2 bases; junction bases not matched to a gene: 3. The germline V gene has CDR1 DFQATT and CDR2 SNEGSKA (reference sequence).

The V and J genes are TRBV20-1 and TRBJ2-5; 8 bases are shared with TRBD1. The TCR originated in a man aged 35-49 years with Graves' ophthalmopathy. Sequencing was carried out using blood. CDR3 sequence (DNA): TGCAGTGCTAGAGGGGACAGGTTGCAAGAGACCCAGTACTTC. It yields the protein CSARGDRLQETQYF.